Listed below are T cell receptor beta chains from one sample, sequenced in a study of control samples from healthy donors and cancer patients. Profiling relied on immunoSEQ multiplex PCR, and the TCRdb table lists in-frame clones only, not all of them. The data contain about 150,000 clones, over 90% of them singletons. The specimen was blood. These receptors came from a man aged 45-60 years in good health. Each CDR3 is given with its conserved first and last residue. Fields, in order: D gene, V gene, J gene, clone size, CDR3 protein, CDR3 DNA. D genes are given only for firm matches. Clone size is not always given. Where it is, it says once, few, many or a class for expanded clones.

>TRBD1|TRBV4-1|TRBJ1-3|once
CASSPWDRGQTDTIYF
TGCGCCAGCAGCCCGTGGGACAGGGGTCAAACGGACACCATATATTTT
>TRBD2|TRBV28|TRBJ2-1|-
CASSWGGSSYNEQFF
TGTGCCAGCAGTTGGGGGGGGAGCTCCTACAATGAGCAGTTCTTC
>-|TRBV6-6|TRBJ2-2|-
CASSHIRDTGELFF
TGTGCCAGCAGCCATATAAGAGACACCGGGGAGCTGTTTTTT
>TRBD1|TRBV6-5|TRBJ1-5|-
CASRSGTDNQPQHF
TGTGCCAGCAGGTCCGGGACAGACAATCAGCCCCAGCATTTT
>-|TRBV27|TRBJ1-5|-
CASSPKRGFSNQPQHF
TGTGCCAGCAGTCCAAAAAGGGGTTTTAGTAATCAGCCCCAGCATTTT
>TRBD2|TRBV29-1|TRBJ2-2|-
CSVVLAGTTGELFF
TGCAGCGTTGTACTAGCGGGAACCACCGGGGAGCTGTTTTTT
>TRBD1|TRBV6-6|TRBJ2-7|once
CASNRDSKAYEQYF
TGTGCCAGCAACCGGGACAGCAAGGCCTACGAGCAGTACTTC
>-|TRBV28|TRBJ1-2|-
CASSLYAFSYGYTF
TGTGCCAGCAGTTTATACGCTTTTTCCTATGGCTACACCTTC
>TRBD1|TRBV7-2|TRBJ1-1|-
CASSPRTGREAFF
TGTGCCAGCAGCCCTCGGACAGGGCGTGAAGCTTTCTTT
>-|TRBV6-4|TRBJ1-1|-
CASSDSPGRPEAFF
TGTGCCAGCAGTGACTCCCCGGGGAGGCCTGAAGCTTTCTTT
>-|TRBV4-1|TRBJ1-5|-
CASSQEGGGGQPQHF
TGCGCCAGCAGCCAAGAGGGGGGTGGGGGGCAGCCCCAGCATTTT
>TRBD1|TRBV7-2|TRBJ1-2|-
CASSTPGGTGIRYTF
TGTGCCAGCAGCACCCCGGGCGGGACAGGGATTCGCTACACCTTC
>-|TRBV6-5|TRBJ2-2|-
CASSSGTSNTGELFF
TGTGCCAGCAGTTCCGGGACGTCGAACACCGGGGAGCTGTTTTTT
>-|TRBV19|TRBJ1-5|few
CASSIGQGINQPQHF
TGTGCCAGTAGTATAGGCCAGGGGATCAATCAGCCCCAGCATTTT
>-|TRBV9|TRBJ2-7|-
CASSEGAGPNYEQYF
TGTGCCAGCAGCGAGGGTGCGGGACCTAACTACGAGCAGTACTTC
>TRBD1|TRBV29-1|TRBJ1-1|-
CSVRDGPQGEAFF
TGCAGCGTTAGAGACGGACCACAGGGGGAAGCTTTCTTT
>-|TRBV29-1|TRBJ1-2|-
CSVPSGSNYGYTF
TGCAGCGTTCCTTCCGGTTCAAACTATGGCTACACCTTC
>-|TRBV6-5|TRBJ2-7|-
CASSFYASYEQYF
TGTGCCAGCAGCTTCTATGCCTCCTACGAGCAGTACTTC
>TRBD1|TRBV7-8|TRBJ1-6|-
CASSLGVGQVNSPLHF
TGTGCCAGCAGCTTAGGGGTGGGACAGGTTAATTCACCCCTCCACTTT
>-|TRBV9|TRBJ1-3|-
CASSESGAGNTIYF
TGTGCCAGCAGCGAGTCCGGGGCTGGAAACACCATATATTTT
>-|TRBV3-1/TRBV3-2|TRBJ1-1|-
CASSQYSREAFF
TGTGCCAGCAGCCAATATAGCCGTGAAGCTTTCTTT